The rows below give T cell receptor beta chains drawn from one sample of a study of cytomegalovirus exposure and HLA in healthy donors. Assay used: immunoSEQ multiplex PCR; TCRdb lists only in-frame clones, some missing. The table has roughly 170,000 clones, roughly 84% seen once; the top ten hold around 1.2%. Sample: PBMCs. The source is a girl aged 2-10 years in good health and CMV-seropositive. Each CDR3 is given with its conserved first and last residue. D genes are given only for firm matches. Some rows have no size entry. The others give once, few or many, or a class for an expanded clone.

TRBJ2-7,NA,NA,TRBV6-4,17,TGTGCCAGCAATCCGCCATCCCGGCGACTTAAGGTGGGCGAGCAGTACTTC,CASNPPSRRLKVGEQYF
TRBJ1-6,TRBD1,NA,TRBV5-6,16,TGTGCCAGCAGCTCGGACAGGGGGAAAGATAATTCACCCCTCCACTTT,CASSSDRGKDNSPLHF
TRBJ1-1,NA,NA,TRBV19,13,TGTGCCAGTAGTACCGACAGGAACACTGAAGCTTTCTTT,CASSTDRNTEAFF
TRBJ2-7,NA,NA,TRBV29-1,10,TGCAGCGTTGCAACCTACGAGCAGTACTTC,CSVATYEQYF
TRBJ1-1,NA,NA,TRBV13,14,TGTGCCAGCAGCTCATACAACAGCTACACTGAAGCTTTCTTT,CASSSYNSYTEAFF
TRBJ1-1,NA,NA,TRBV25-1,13,TGTGCCAGCAGTGTGGGGGGTGCCACTGAAGCTTTCTTT,CASSVGGATEAFF
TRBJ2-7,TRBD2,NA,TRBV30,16,TGTGCCTGGAGTGTACCACTCGTCGGGGGGACTGGGGAGCAGTACTTC,CAWSVPLVGGTGEQYF
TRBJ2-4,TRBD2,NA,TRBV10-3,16,TGTGCCATCAGTGAGTCAACTGGACCGGGAGGGAACATTCAGTACTTC,CAISESTGPGGNIQYF
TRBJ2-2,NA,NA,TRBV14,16,TGTGCCAGCAGCCAAGGGGCCAGGGTTGTGCCCGGGGAGCTGTTTTTT,CASSQGARVVPGELFF
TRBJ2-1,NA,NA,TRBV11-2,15,TGTGCCAGCAGCTTAGTTTCTAGCCGGGGGAATGAGCAGTTCTTC,CASSLVSSRGNEQFF
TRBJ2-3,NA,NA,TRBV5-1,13,TGCGCCAGCAGGGTAGGGGGCACAGATACGCAGTATTTT,CASRVGGTDTQYF
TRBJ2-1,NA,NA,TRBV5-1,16,TGCGCCAGCAGCCGAGACCCAAGAGCCGGGGACAATGAGCAGTTCTTC,CASSRDPRAGDNEQFF
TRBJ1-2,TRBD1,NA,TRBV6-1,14,TGTGCCAGCAGTGAACCGACAGGGAAATATGGCTACACCTTC,CASSEPTGKYGYTF
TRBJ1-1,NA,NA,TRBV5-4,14,TGTGCCAGCAGCCTCAATGGACAGAACACTGAAGCTTTCTTT,CASSLNGQNTEAFF
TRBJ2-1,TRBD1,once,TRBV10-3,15,TGTGCCATCAGTGGCCGGACAGGGGCGACCAATGAGCAGTTCTTC,CAISGRTGATNEQFF
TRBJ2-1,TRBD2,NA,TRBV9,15,TGTGCCAGCAGTGAGACTAGCGGGAGGGGGAATGAGCAGTTCTTC,CASSETSGRGNEQFF
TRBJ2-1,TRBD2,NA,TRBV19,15,TGTGCCAGTAGTACGGGACTAGCGGGGGACAATGAGCAGTTCTTC,CASSTGLAGDNEQFF
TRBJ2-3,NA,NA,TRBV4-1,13,TGCGCCAGCAGCGGGACAAGCACAGATACGCAGTATTTT,CASSGTSTDTQYF
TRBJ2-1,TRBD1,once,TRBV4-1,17,TGCGCCAGCAGCCACCTACCGGGACAGGCTATGGGCAATGAGCAGTTCTTC,CASSHLPGQAMGNEQFF
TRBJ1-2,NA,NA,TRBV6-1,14,TGTGCCAGCAGTGAAGCGCCCATCGGGAATGGCTACACCTTC,CASSEAPIGNGYTF
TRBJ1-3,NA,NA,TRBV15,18,TGTGCCACCAGCAGAGATACGGGGTTCGAGGCGAGTGGAAACACCATATATTTT,CATSRDTGFEASGNTIYF
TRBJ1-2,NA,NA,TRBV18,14,TGTGCCAGCTCACCGACAGACAGTGGGTATGGCTACACCTTC,CASSPTDSGYGYTF
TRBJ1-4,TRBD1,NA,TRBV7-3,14,TGTGCCAGCAGCTCGACAGGGGCGGATGAAAAACTGTTTTTT,CASSSTGADEKLFF
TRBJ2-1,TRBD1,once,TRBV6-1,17,TGTGCCAGCAGTGAAGATACCGGGACAGTCTCCTACAATGAGCAGTTCTTC,CASSEDTGTVSYNEQFF
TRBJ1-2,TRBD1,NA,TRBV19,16,TGTGCCAGTAGTAGAAACCGGGACAGCATAAACTATGGCTACACCTTC,CASSRNRDSINYGYTF
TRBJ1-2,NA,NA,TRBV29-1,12,TGCAGCGTTGTGGCAGGGAACTATGGCTACACCTTC,CSVVAGNYGYTF
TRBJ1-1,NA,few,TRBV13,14,TGTGCCAGCAGCCGAAGGGGCAGAAACACTGAAGCTTTCTTT,CASSRRGRNTEAFF
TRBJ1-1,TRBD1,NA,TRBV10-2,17,TGCGCCAGCAGGCCATTCGGGACAGGGGCCATGAACACTGAGGCTTTCTTT,CASRPFGTGAMNTEAFF
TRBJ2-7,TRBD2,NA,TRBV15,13,TGTGCCACCCAAGCGGGAGGAACCTACGAGCAGTACTTC,CATQAGGTYEQYF
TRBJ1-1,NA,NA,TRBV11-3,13,TGTGCCAGCAGCCGGGGGTTTAACACTGAAGCTTTCTTT,CASSRGFNTEAFF
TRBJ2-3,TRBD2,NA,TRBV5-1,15,TGCGCCAGCAGCTTACTAGCGGGAAACACAGATACGCAGTATTTT,CASSLLAGNTDTQYF
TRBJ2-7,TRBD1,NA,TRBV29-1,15,TGCAGCGTTGTATCCGGGACAGGGGTCTCCTACGAGCAGTACTTC,CSVVSGTGVSYEQYF
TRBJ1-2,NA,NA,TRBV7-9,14,TGTGCCAGCAGCCTTAGACAGATACTCTATGGCTACACCTTC,CASSLRQILYGYTF
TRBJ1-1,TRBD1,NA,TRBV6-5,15,TGTGCCAGCAGTTCCGGACAGGGCAAGAGGGCTGAAGCTTTCTTT,CASSSGQGKRAEAFF
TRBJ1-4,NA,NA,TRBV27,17,TGTGCCAGCAGCCCCATAGGGACTCACGCAACTAATGAAAAACTGTTTTTT,CASSPIGTHATNEKLFF
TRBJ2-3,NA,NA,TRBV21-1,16,TGTGCCAGCAGCAAAGGGGGACAGGTACACACAGATACGCAGTATTTT,CASSKGGQVHTDTQYF
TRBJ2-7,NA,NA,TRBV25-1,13,TGTGCCAGCAGGGGGGGGCTAACCTACGAGCAGTACTTC,CASRGGLTYEQYF
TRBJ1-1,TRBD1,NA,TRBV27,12,TGTGCCAGCAGGAACGACAGGGGCGAAGCTTTCTTT,CASRNDRGEAFF
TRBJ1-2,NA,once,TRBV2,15,TGTGCCAGCAGTGAAGGGGGGGTAGACTACTATGGCTACACCTTC,CASSEGGVDYYGYTF
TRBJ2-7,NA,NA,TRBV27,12,TGTGCCAGCAACCGCCCTGGAGGCGAGCAGTACTTC,CASNRPGGEQYF
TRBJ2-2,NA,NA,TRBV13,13,TGTGCCAGCAGCCGCCGGTGGACCGGGGAGCTGTTTTTT,CASSRRWTGELFF
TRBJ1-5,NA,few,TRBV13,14,TGTGCCAGCAGCTTAGGCGGGGTTGAACAGCCCCAGCATTTT,CASSLGGVEQPQHF
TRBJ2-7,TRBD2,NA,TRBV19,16,TGTGCCAGCGAAAAAGGGACCACTAGCGGGATCTACGAGCAGTACTTC,CASEKGTTSGIYEQYF
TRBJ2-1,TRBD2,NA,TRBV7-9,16,TGTGCCAGCAGCGTATTGCGGGAGCGGGGGATCGCTGAGCAGTTCTTC,CASSVLRERGIAEQFF
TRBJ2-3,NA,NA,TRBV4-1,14,TGCGCCAGCAGCCAAGCACATAGCACAGATACGCAGTATTTT,CASSQAHSTDTQYF
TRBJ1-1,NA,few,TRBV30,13,TGTGCCTGGAGAACAGCTTGGAACACTGAAGCTTTCTTT,CAWRTAWNTEAFF
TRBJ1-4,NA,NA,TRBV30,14,TGTGCCTGGAAGGTACAGGGAGCTAATGAAAAACTGTTTTTT,CAWKVQGANEKLFF
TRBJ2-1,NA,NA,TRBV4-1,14,TGCGCCAGCAGCCAACGCGGACAGCCAAATGAGCAGTTCTTC,CASSQRGQPNEQFF
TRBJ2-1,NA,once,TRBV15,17,TGTGCCACCAGCAGAGATGGCGAGGGCCCGATTTACAATGAGCAGTTCTTC,CATSRDGEGPIYNEQFF
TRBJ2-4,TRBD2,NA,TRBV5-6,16,TGTGCCAGCATCGGGACTAGCGGAGGGGGGGAAAACATTCAGTACTTC,CASIGTSGGGENIQYF
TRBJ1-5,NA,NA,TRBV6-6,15,TGTGCCAGCAGTTACTCCGGGGGGGTAGATCAGCCCCAGCATTTT,CASSYSGGVDQPQHF
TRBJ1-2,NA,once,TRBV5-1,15,TGCGCCAGCAGCCCAAAACTAATGGCCCCTTATGGCTACACCTTC,CASSPKLMAPYGYTF
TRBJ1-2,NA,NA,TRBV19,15,TGTGCCAGTAGTATAGGGCTTCGGGCTAACTATGGCTACACCTTC,CASSIGLRANYGYTF
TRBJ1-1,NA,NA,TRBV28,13,TGTGCCAGCAGTTTGTACAGGAACACTGAAGCTTTCTTT,CASSLYRNTEAFF
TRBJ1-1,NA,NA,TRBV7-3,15,TGTGCCAGCAGCCCCAACTACGGGTTTTACACTGAAGCTTTCTTT,CASSPNYGFYTEAFF